This is a list of T cell receptor beta chains from one sample in a study of cytomegalovirus exposure and HLA in healthy donors. Repertoires were generated with immunoSEQ multiplex PCR, while TCRdb's copy carries only in-frame clones and drops some. The profile shows 81,000 or so clones, just over 75% of them singletons. The specimen was PBMCs. These TCRs come from a man between 45 and 60 years old in good health and CMV-seropositive. Both conserved end residues are trimmed from each CDR3. Each record gives: J gene, V gene, CDR3 protein.

TRBJ2-7 TRBV10-2 ASSKGTAYEQY
TRBJ2-5 TRBV5-4 ASSLGGLAGFGETQY
TRBJ2-7 TRBV19 ASSLKTGTIYEQY
TRBJ1-5 TRBV11-3 ASSLDGAPNQPQH
TRBJ2-3 TRBV7-3 ASSLDVGGSGRTDTQY
TRBJ2-7 TRBV15 ATSRTSGILSEQY
NA TRBV5-3 ARSALAGSPYEQY
TRBJ2-3 TRBV11-2 ASSLASGRAGDTQY
TRBJ2-5 TRBV7-9 ASSYQGYDGTQY
TRBJ1-1 TRBV18 ASSARETVNTEAF
TRBJ1-1 TRBV19 ASSTGQGGRTNTEAF
TRBJ2-3 TRBV11-3 ASSIRTSGLTDTQY
TRBJ2-5 TRBV14 ASSHWPGVRGETQY
TRBJ2-5 TRBV11-1 ASSLGGRETQY
TRBJ2-3 TRBV5-6 ASSQGSTDTQY
TRBJ1-5 TRBV28 ASIKGDGLNQPQH
TRBJ2-4 TRBV6-1 ASSELNIQY
TRBJ2-1 TRBV7-8 ASSLALAGVSYNEQF
TRBJ2-4 TRBV7-2 ASSALAIGSDIQY
TRBJ1-2 TRBV19 ASSPQGANGYT
TRBJ1-3 TRBV30 AWSVRLSSGNTIY
TRBJ2-7 TRBV13 ASSLTSRLAGGTTGQY
TRBJ2-7 TRBV7-8 ASSLGSPGRAGMKQY
TRBJ2-4 TRBV12-2 ASRVLGLAKNIQY
TRBJ1-4 TRBV10-3 AISEGATNEKLF
TRBJ2-3 TRBV2 ASSVQGGDTQY
TRBJ2-1 TRBV25-1 ASSAYGNEQF
TRBJ1-1 TRBV18 ASSQRAYAEAF
TRBJ2-1 TRBV7-3 ASSPGSPGLAGRGNEQF
TRBJ2-7 TRBV5-1 ASSLDTSGGYYEQY
TRBJ2-2 TRBV19 ASSGTGGSIGELF
TRBJ2-4 TRBV4-1 ASRNGKNSQY
TRBJ2-7 TRBV5-1 ASSVTGTGGSYEQY
TRBJ1-6 TRBV5-6 ASSPDRVGNSPLH
TRBJ2-1 TRBV5-3 ARSHGTSGVNEQF
TRBJ2-3 TRBV18 ASSPTSGRGDTQY
TRBJ2-2 TRBV6-4 ASSEETTNTGELF
TRBJ1-6 TRBV2 ASRAGFFHNSPLH
TRBJ2-5 TRBV7-2 ASSFRLAEMLH
TRBJ1-1 TRBV18 ASSPPGQGPSVTF
TRBJ2-1 TRBV28 ASSTLGSRGTYNEQF
TRBJ2-7 TRBV25-1 ASSESFARRGQY
TRBJ2-7 TRBV30 AFRLLNEQY
TRBJ2-3 TRBV7-2 ASSAGAYEADTQY
TRBJ2-7 TRBV11-2 ASSQQRTSPTYEQY
TRBJ2-1 TRBV11-3 ASSSPGTSGSVEQF
TRBJ2-1 TRBV2 ASSEDPTSYEQF
TRBJ2-7 TRBV6-5 ASSYGVDRENYEQY
TRBJ2-1 TRBV5-1 ASSPASFTINNEQF
TRBJ2-5 TRBV5-1 ASSLTGAGETQY
TRBJ2-1 TRBV7-9 ASSRGGGFNNEQF
TRBJ2-7 TRBV5-1 ASSLEGRVYEQY
TRBJ2-5 TRBV11-3 ASSLGTSGNTETQY
TRBJ1-1 TRBV10-1 ASSEDPGGMNTEAF
TRBJ2-2 TRBV5-1 ASSLGLYPLADNTGELF
TRBJ2-5 TRBV5-6 ASSFPGSQETQY